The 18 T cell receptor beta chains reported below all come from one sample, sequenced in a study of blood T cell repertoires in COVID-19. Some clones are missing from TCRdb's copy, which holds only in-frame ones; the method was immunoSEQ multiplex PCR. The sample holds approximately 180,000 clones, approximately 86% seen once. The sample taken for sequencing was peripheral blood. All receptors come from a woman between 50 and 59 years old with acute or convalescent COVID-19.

The CDR3 DNA sequence: TGTGCCAGCAGCTTGCAGGACACCGGGGAGCTGTTTTTT. As protein: CASSLQDTGELFF. The chain combines TRBV7-8 with TRBJ2-2; D unclear. This CDR3 is 13 amino acids long. Germline-derived CDR1 and CDR2 are SGHVS and FQNEAQ. Trimming left V 3 bases short and J 3 bases short, with 5 bases between.

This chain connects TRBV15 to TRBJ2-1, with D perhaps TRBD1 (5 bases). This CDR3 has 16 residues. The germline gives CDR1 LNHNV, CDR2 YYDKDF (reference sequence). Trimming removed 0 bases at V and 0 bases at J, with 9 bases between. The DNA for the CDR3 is TGTGCCACCAGCAGAGATGTGACAGCCTCCTACAATGAGCAGTTCTTC. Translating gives CATSRDVTASYNEQFF.

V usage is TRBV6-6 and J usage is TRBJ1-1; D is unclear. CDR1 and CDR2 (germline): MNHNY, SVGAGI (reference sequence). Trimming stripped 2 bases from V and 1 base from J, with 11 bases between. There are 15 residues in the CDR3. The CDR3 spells CASSYRGGSNTEAFF. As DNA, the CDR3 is TGTGCCAGCAGTTACCGGGGAGGGTCGAACACTGAAGCTTTCTTT.

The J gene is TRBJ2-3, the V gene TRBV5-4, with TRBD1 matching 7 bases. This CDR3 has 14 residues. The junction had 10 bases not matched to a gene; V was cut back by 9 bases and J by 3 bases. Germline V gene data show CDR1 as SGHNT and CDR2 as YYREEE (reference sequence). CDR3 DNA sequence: TGTGCCAACAGTAACAGGGGTCAGACAGATACGCAGTATTTT. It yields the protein CANSNRGQTDTQYF.

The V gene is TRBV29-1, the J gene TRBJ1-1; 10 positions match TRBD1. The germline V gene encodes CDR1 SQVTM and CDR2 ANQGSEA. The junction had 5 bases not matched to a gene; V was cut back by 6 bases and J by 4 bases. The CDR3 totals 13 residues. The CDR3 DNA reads TGCAGCGTCGCCGGGACAGGGGCCACTGAAGCTTTCTTT. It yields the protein CSVAGTGATEAFF.

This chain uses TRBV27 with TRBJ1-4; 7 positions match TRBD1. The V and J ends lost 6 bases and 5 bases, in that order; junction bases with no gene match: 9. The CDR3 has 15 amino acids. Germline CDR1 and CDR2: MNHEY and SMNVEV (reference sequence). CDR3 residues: CASRPRDRPNEKLFF. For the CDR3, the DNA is TGTGCCAGCAGGCCCCGGGACAGACCGAATGAAAAACTGTTTTTT.

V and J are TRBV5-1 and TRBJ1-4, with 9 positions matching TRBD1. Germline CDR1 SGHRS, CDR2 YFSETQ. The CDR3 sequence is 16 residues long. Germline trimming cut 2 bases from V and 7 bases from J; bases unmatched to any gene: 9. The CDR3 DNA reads TGCGCCAGCAGCTTCGCCTGGACAGGGGAGGGTGAAAAACTGTTTTTT. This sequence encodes CASSFAWTGEGEKLFF. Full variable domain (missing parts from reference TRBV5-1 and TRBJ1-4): KAGVTQTPRYLIKTRGQQVTLSCSPISGHRSVSWYQQTPGQGLQFLFEYFSETQRNKGNFPGRFSGRQFSNSRSEMNVSTLELGDSALYLCASSFAWTGEGEKLFFGSGTQLSVL.

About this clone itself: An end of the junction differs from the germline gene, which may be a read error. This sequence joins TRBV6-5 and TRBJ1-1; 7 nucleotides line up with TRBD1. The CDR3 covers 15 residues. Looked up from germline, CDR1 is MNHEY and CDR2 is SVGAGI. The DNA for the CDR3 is TGTGCCAGCAGGGACCCGGGACAGCTGAACACTGAAGTTTTCTTT. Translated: CASRDPGQLNTEVFF.

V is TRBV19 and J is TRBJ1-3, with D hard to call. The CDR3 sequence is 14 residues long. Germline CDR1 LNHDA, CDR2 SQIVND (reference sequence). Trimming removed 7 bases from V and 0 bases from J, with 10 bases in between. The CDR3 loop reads CASNGLYSGNTIYF. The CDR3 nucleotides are TGTGCCAGTAACGGACTTTACTCTGGAAACACCATATATTTT.

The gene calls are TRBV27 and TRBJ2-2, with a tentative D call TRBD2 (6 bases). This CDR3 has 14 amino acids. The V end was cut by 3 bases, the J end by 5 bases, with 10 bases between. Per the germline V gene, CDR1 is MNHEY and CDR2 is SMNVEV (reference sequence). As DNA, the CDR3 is TGTGCCAGCAGTTTCCCGGGAGCTACCGGGGAGCTGTTTTTT. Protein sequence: CASSFPGATGELFF.

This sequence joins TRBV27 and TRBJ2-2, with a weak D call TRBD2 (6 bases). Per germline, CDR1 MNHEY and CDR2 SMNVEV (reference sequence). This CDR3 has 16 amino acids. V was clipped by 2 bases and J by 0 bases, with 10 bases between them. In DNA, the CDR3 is TGTGCCAGCAGTTTAGGTTGGGGGGCGAACACCGGGGAGCTGTTTTTT. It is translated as CASSLGWGANTGELFF.

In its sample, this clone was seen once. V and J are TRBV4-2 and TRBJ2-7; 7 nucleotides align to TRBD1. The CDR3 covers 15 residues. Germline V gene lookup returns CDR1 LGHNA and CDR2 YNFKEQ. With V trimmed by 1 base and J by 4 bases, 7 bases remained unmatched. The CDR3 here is CASSQVGTEEYEQYF. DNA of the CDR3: TGTGCCAGCAGCCAAGTGGGGACAGAGGAGTACGAGCAGTACTTC.

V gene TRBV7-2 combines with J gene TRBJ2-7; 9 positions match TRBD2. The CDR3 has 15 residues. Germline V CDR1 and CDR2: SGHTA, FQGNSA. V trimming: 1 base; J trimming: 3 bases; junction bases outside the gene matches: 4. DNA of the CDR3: TGTGCCAGCAGCTTAGAGGTAGCGGGAGTCTACGAGCAGTACTTC. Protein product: CASSLEVAGVYEQYF.

In DNA form, the CDR3 reads TGTGCCAGCAACAGCGGGGAAGACTATGGCTACACCTTC. Protein product: CASNSGEDYGYTF. V and J are TRBV7-8 and TRBJ1-2, with D unclear. Trimming pared 7 bases from V and 3 bases from J, leaving 12 bases between. CDR1 SGHVS and CDR2 FQNEAQ come from the germline V gene. The CDR3 contains 13 residues.

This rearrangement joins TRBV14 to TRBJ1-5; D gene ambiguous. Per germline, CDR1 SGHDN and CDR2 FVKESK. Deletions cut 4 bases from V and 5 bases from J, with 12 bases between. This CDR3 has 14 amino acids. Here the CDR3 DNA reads TGTGCCAGCAGCCGCCGGGATCCGGATCAGCCCCAGCATTTT. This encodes CASSRRDPDQPQHF.

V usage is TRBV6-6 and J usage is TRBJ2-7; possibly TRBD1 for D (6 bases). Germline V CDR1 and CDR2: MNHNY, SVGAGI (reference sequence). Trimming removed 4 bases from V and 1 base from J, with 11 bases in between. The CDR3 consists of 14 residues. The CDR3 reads CASSSQGMSYEQYF. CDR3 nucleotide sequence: TGTGCCAGCAGTTCACAGGGTATGTCCTACGAGCAGTACTTC.

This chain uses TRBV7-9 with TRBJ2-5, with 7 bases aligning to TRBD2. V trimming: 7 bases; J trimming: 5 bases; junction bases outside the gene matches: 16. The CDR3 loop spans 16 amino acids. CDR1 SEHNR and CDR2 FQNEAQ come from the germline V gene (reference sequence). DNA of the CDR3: TGTGCCAGCACCAACCCGTGGGCGGGAGCAGGGGAGACCCAGTACTTC. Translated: CASTNPWAGAGETQYF.

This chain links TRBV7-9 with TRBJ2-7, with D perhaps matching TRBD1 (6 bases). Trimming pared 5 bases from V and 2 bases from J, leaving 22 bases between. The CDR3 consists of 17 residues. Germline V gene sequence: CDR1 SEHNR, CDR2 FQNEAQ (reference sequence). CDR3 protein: CASSTHSPLRGTYEQYF. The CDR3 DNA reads TGTGCCAGCAGCACACACTCCCCTCTAAGGGGGACCTACGAGCAGTACTTC.